This TCR beta chain was captured by sequencing in a study of CD8 T cells in ankylosing spondylitis. General study findings and limits: Blood from ankylosing spondylitis patients appeared to carry a characteristic roughly 8-variant TCR beta motif. The study looked at matched synovial fluid samples from ankylosing spondylitis patients. Disease-linked clones were reported to be significantly enriched there.

Turning to this clonotype: The antigen is unknown.

TCRdb itself ran the 5' RACE reads through MiXCR, one entry per CDR3 protein. There are under 950,000 distinct CDR3 sequences in the sample; over 15% occur only once, and 19% lies in the top ten. Germline V gives CDR1 SNHLY, CDR2 FYNNEI. The CDR3 is 13 amino acids. J gave up 3 bases and V 6 bases, and 5 bases lay outside the gene matches. The TCR comes from a male donor with ankylosing spondylitis. The sample comprised blood, either unsorted or a sorted T cell fraction (not recorded which). The V and J genes are TRBV2 and TRBJ2-7; 7 bases align to TRBD1. DNA of the CDR3: TGTGCCAGCAGGGGACAGTCCTTCTACGAGCAGTACTTC. As protein: CASRGQSFYEQYF. Supplemented by reference TRBV2 and TRBJ2-7, the full variable domain reads EPEVTQTPSHQVTQMGQEVILRCVPISNHLYFYWYRQILGQKVEFLVSFYNNEISEKSEIFDDQFSVERPDGSNFTLKIRSTKLEDSAMYFCASRGQSFYEQYFGPGTRLTVT.